The 11 T cell receptor beta chains presented below share a single source sample, sequenced in a study of beta chain features in type 1 diabetes. The authors reverse transcribed all of the isolated RNA, so sequencing captured expressed TCRB transcripts. Produced via immunoSEQ multiplex PCR; TCRdb's table is partial and in-frame only. The sample lists 120,000 to 150,000 clones, around a tenth occurring once. The sequencing input was central memory CD4+ T cells from blood. The receptors shown here come from a middle-aged woman in good health.

This clone was observed a handful of times. Since a much larger clone is just one base distant, this may be a read error. This chain links TRBV2 with TRBJ2-7; TRBD1 aligns across 10 bases. This CDR3 has 12 residues. The germline gives CDR1 SNHLY, CDR2 FYNNEI. Unmatched junction bases numbered 0, after V lost 4 bases and J lost 6 bases. As DNA, the CDR3 is TGTGCCAGCAGTGGGACAGGGGGCGAGCAGTACTTC. Its translation is CASSGTGGEQYF. Supplemented by reference TRBV2 and TRBJ2-7, the full variable domain reads EPEVTQTPSHQVTQMGQEVILRCVPISNHLYFYWYRQILGQKVEFLVSFYNNEISEKSEIFDDQFSVERPDGSNFTLKIRSTKLEDSAMYFCASSGTGGEQYFGPGTRLTVT.

This clone was counted a few times. This chain connects TRBV7-2 to TRBJ2-3, with D possibly TRBD2 on 5 matching bases. Germline CDR1 and CDR2: SGHTA and FQGNSA. The CDR3 is 14 amino acids. V was clipped by 3 bases and J by 0 bases, with 7 bases between them. CDR3 in DNA: TGTGCCAGCAGCTTCCGGACTAGCACAGATACGCAGTATTTT. Protein sequence: CASSFRTSTDTQYF.

This clone was seen only a few times. The rearrangement uses TRBV5-5 and TRBJ1-6, with TRBD1 matching 7 bases. Germline values: CDR1 SGHKS, CDR2 YYEKEE (reference sequence). CDR3 size: 15 residues. Losses at the gene ends were 1 base for V and 7 bases for J; bases not matched to a gene: 5. The CDR3 DNA reads TGTGCCAGCAGCTTGAGTACAGGGGAAAATTCACCCCTCCACTTT. This gives the protein CASSLSTGENSPLHF.

The chain joins TRBV5-4 to TRBJ1-1, with 7 positions matching TRBD1. The CDR3 length is 15 residues. CDR1 and CDR2 (germline): SGHNT, YYREEE (reference sequence). With V trimmed by 0 bases and J by 1 base, 3 bases remained unmatched. Written as DNA, the CDR3 is TGTGCCAGCAGCTTGGCAGGGACAGCGAACACTGAAGCTTTCTTT. Protein product: CASSLAGTANTEAFF.

This clone has a count of ten or more. This chain joins TRBV19 and TRBJ1-2; D gene unclear. The CDR3 runs to 14 residues. Germline CDR1 LNHDA, CDR2 SQIVND (reference sequence). The V gene lost 6 bases and the J gene lost 8 bases, with 19 bases spanning the gap. CDR3 sequence: CASRDVTVAVGYTF. The CDR3 region has the DNA TGTGCCAGTAGGGATGTGACGGTGGCGGTGGGCTACACCTTC.

V usage is TRBV5-4 and J usage is TRBJ2-3; a weak D match, TRBD2 (6 bases). This CDR3 comprises 15 residues. Trimming cost V 3 bases and J 0 bases, with 11 bases left between them. Looked up from germline, CDR1 is SGHNT and CDR2 is YYREEE (reference sequence). CDR3 DNA sequence: TGTGCCAGCAGCTCTCCGGGACTGAGCACAGATACGCAGTATTTT. Amino acid sequence: CASSSPGLSTDTQYF.

In this sample, this clone turned up many times. The rearrangement joins TRBV29-1 to TRBJ1-2; TRBD1 matches 10 bases. J lost 7 bases, V lost 3 bases, and 8 bases had no gene match. Germline loops: CDR1 SQVTM, CDR2 ANQGSEA. This CDR3 spans 14 amino acids. For the CDR3, the DNA is TGCAGCGTTGATCCTGGGACAGGGGCTGGTGGCTACACCTTC. It translates to CSVDPGTGAGGYTF.

This clone was counted between two and nine times. The rearrangement joins TRBV7-2 to TRBJ2-5; no definite D call. The CDR3 sequence is 13 residues long. Per the germline V gene, CDR1 is SGHTA and CDR2 is FQGNSA. The V end was cut by 4 bases, the J end by 2 bases, with 8 bases between. The CDR3 region is CASSSQWQETQYF. As DNA, the CDR3 is TGTGCCAGCAGCTCACAGTGGCAAGAGACCCAGTACTTC.

A few counts support this clone. This chain uses TRBV18 with TRBJ2-7, with D tentatively TRBD2 (5 bases). Trimming cost V 1 base and J 7 bases, with 17 bases left between them. The CDR3 is 15 amino acids. Germline V CDR1 and CDR2: KGHSH, LQKENI. The CDR3 DNA is TGTGCCAGCTCACCACGCCTACGGTCGACGGGGGAGCAGTACTTC. Amino acids: CASSPRLRSTGEQYF. The whole variable domain, filled in from reference TRBV18 and TRBJ2-7, reads NAGVMQNPRHLVRRRGQEARLRCSPMKGHSHVYWYRQLPEEGLKFMVYLQKENIIDESGMPKERFSAEFPKEGPSILRIQQVVRGDSAAYFCASSPRLRSTGEQYFGPGTRLTVT.

V usage is TRBV10-3 and J usage is TRBJ1-2, with 8 nucleotides matching TRBD1. From germline, CDR1 is ENHRY and CDR2 SYGVKD. V was clipped by 6 bases and J by 4 bases; unmatched bases: 7. The CDR3 length is 14 residues. The CDR3 spells CAISPGGEGYGYTF. DNA of the CDR3: TGTGCCATCAGCCCAGGGGGCGAAGGCTATGGCTACACCTTC.

This rearrangement joins TRBV5-1 to TRBJ2-1, with 14 bases that match TRBD2. This CDR3 is built from 15 residues. Trimming at V came to 4 bases and at J to 9 bases, leaving 6 bases not matched to a gene. Germline V gives CDR1 SGHRS, CDR2 YFSETQ. The CDR3 coding sequence is TGCGCCAGCAGCGTGGGACTAGCGGGGGTAGGTGAGCAGTTCTTC. Translated, it gives CASSVGLAGVGEQFF. Looking up the rest from reference TRBV5-1 and TRBJ2-1 gives the full variable domain: KAGVTQTPRYLIKTRGQQVTLSCSPISGHRSVSWYQQTPGQGLQFLFEYFSETQRNKGNFPGRFSGRQFSNSRSEMNVSTLELGDSALYLCASSVGLAGVGEQFFGPGTRLTVL.